This T cell receptor (beta chain) comes out of a study of naive and memory T cell subsets. This clonotype was counted many times. Reverse transcription of blood and skin TCR RNA was primed at alpha and beta constant regions. MiXCR, run by TCRdb on the 5' RACE reads, gives a single entry per CDR3 protein. The table includes about 22,000 distinct CDR3 sequences, around 3.9% detected once. Whole blood, roughly 2.5 ml, came from adult healthy volunteers. An oligonucleotide containing a UMI was ligated to the 3' end of TCR cDNA. Input was roughly 1 to 1000 ng of DNase-treated total RNA without cell sorting. Trimming pared 5 bases from V and 4 bases from J, leaving 10 bases between. The CDR3 is made up of 13 amino acids. CDR1 is MDHEN, CDR2 SYDVKM, per germline.

J is TRBJ2-3 and V is TRBV28; D call uncertain. This TCR came from a male donor in good health. The CDR3 nucleotides read TGTGCCAGCAGTCCGTGGATGTCAGATACGCAGTATTTT. As protein: CASSPWMSDTQYF.